This T cell receptor (beta chain) comes out of a study of response to subunit inactivated influenza vaccine. Study conclusions and caveats: Few additional T cells are recruited per seasonal influenza vaccination, authors suggested.

To note about this clonotype: The target antigen is unknown.

Each CDR3 protein is one row after TCRdb ran MiXCR on the RT-PCR reads. The table lists roughly 790,000 distinct CDR3 sequences, roughly 20% of them singletons. Per germline, CDR1 SQVTM and CDR2 ANQGSEA. This CDR3 is built from 13 residues. Trimming stripped 4 bases from V and 1 base from J, with 9 bases between. This chain joins TRBV29-1 and TRBJ2-3; D tentatively reads TRBD1 or TRBD2 (5 bases each). This specimen was PBMCs from blood, taken 5 days after vaccination. The source of this sequence is a man aged 50 to 59 who received an inactivated influenza vaccine. The CDR3 loop is CSVAGLGTDTQYF. In DNA form, the CDR3 reads TGCAGCGTTGCGGGGCTGGGCACAGATACGCAGTATTTT.